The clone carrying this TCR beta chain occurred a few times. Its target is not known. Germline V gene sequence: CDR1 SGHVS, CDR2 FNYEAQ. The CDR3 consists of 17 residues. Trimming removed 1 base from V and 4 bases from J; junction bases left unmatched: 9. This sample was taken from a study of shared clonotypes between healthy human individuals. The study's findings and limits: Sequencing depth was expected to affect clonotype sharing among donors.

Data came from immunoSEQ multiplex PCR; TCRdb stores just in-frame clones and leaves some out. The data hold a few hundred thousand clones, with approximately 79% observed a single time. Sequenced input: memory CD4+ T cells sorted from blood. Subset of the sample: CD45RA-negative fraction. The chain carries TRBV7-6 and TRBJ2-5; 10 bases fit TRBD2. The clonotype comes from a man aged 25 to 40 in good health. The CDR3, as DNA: TGTGCCAGCAGCTTAGTCGGTTCTAGCGGGAGTGGAGAGACCCAGTACTTC. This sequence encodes CASSLVGSSGSGETQYF.